The rows below give T cell receptor beta chains drawn from one sample of a study of T cells in localized non-small cell lung cancer. Assay: immunoSEQ multiplex PCR; the TCRdb copy retains only in-frame clones and omits some. The data contain around 130,000 clones, 80% to 90% of them singletons. This specimen was peripheral blood, taken before any cancer treatment. The receptors stem from a female donor over 55 with stage I lung adenocarcinoma. Each CDR3 is given with its conserved first and last residue. The D gene is left open where the match is weak. Clone size appears in some rows only: once, few, many, or a class for an expanded clone.

v_call,clone_size,d_call,j_call,cdr3_nt,cdr3_aa
TRBV6-5,.,TRBD2,TRBJ2-5,TGTGCCAGCAGTTACTGGCTAGCGGGAAAAGAGACCCAGTACTTC,CASSYWLAGKETQYF
TRBV7-2,.,TRBD1,TRBJ2-5,TGTGCCAGCAGAAGGACAGGGGCACAAGAGACCCAGTACTTC,CASRRTGAQETQYF
TRBV14,.,TRBD2,TRBJ2-5,TGTGCCAGCAGCCAGAGGACTAGCGGGAGGTTTAAACGGACCCAGTACTTC,CASSQRTSGRFKRTQYF
TRBV28,.,.,TRBJ2-7,TGTGCCAGCAGTTTCGCCGGTAACGGACCATACGAGCAGTACTTC,CASSFAGNGPYEQYF
TRBV5-6,.,.,TRBJ1-5,TGTGCCAGCAGCTTAGGCAGGGTAAATCAGCCCCAGCATTTT,CASSLGRVNQPQHF
TRBV18,once,TRBD2,TRBJ2-1,TGTGCCAGCTCACCAGGCGGGACTAGCGCTGGGAATGAGCAGTTCTTC,CASSPGGTSAGNEQFF
TRBV6-6,.,TRBD1,TRBJ1-2,TGTGCCAGCAGTTACTATCCGGGACAGAGCTATGGCTACACCTTC,CASSYYPGQSYGYTF
TRBV5-1,.,.,TRBJ1-1,TGCGCCAGCAGCTTGGTCTCCGGGGCATGGGGCACTGAAGCTTTCTTT,CASSLVSGAWGTEAFF
TRBV5-6,.,TRBD1,TRBJ2-3,TGTGCCAGCAGCGCCGGGACAGCTAGCACAGATACGCAGTATTTT,CASSAGTASTDTQYF
TRBV4-2,.,TRBD2,TRBJ2-5,TGTGCCAGCAGCCAGGACACTAGCGGGAGGTCTGAGCAGTACTTC,CASSQDTSGRSEQYF
TRBV30,.,TRBD1,TRBJ2-7,TGTGCCTGGAGAGGTACTGGACAGGTTAGCCTCTACGAGCAGTACTTC,CAWRGTGQVSLYEQYF
TRBV18,.,.,TRBJ2-3,TGTGCCAGCTCACCTAGGAGGGTGGGCACAGATACGCAGTATTTT,CASSPRRVGTDTQYF
TRBV29-1,.,TRBD2,TRBJ2-2,TGCAGCGTTGGACTAGCGGGCTCCACCGGGGAGCTGTTTTTT,CSVGLAGSTGELFF
TRBV7-2,.,.,TRBJ1-2,TGTGCCAGCAGCTTAGGATTCGAGGGTTATGGCTACACCTTC,CASSLGFEGYGYTF
TRBV7-3,.,.,TRBJ1-3,TGTGCCAGCAGCTCAACGGTCGGAGACACCATATATTTT,CASSSTVGDTIYF